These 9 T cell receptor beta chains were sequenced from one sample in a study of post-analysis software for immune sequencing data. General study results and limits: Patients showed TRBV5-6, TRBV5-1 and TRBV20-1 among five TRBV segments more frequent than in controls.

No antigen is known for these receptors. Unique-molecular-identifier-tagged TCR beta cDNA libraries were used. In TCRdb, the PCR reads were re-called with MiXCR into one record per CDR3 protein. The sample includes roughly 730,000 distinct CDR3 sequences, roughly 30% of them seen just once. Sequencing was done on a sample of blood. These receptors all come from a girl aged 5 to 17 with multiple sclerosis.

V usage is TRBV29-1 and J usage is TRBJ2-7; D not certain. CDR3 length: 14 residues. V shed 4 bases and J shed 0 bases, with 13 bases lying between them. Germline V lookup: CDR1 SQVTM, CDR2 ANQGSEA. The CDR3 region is CSVAAYESSYEQYF. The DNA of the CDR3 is TGCAGCGTTGCGGCGTACGAAAGCTCCTACGAGCAGTACTTC.

This CDR3 is CASSTVNYGYTF. The CDR3 region has the DNA TGTGCCAGCTCGACAGTTAACTATGGCTACACCTTC. The V gene is TRBV6-2 or TRBV6-3, the J gene TRBJ1-2, with D maybe TRBD1 (5 bases). The CDR3 is 12 residues long. Germline CDR1 reads MNHEY; CDR2 reads SVGEGT. V lost 8 bases, J lost 1 base, and 8 bases lay in between.

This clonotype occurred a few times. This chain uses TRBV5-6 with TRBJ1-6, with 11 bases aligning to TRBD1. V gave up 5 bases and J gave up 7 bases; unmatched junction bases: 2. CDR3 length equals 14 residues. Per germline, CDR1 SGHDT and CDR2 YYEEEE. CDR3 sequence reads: CASRGQGVNSPLHF. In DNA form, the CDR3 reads TGTGCCAGCAGGGGACAGGGGGTAAATTCACCCCTCCACTTT.

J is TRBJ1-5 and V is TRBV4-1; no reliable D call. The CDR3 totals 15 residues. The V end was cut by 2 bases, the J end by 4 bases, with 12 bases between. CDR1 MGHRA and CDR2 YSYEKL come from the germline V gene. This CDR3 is CASSQQEAGNQPQHF. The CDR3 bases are TGCGCCAGCAGCCAACAGGAGGCCGGGAATCAGCCCCAGCATTTT.

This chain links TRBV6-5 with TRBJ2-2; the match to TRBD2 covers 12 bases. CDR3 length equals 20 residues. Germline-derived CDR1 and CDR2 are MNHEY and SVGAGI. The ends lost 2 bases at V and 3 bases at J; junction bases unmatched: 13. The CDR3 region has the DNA TGTGCCAGCAGTTACCCGATGGCTACTAGCGGGGGGCAGGACACCGGGGAGCTGTTTTTT. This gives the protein CASSYPMATSGGQDTGELFF.

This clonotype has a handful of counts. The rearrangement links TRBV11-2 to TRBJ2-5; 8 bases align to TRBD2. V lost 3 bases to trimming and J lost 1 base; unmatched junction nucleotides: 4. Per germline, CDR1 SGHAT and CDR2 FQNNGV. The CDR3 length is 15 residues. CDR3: CASSFERGIQETQYF. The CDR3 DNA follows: TGTGCCAGCAGCTTTGAGCGGGGGATCCAAGAGACCCAGTACTTC.

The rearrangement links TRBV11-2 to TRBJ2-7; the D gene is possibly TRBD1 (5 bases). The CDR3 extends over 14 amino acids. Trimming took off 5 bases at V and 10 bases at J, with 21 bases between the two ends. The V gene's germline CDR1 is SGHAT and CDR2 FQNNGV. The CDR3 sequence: CASSPWTDHGAQYF. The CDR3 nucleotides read TGTGCCAGCAGCCCGTGGACGGACCATGGGGCCCAGTACTTC.

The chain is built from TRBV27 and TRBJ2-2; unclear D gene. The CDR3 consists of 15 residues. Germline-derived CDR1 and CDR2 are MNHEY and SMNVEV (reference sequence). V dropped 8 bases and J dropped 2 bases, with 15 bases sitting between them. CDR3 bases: TGTGCCAGCCGACCGCAATGGGCTAACACCGGGGAGCTGTTTTTT. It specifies CASRPQWANTGELFF.

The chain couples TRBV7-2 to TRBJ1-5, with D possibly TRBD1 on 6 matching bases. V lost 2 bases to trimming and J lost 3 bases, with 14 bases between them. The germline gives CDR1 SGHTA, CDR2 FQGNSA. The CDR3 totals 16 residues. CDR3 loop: CASSLSGAYPNQPQHF. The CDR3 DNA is TGTGCCAGCAGCTTATCGGGGGCCTACCCCAATCAGCCCCAGCATTTT.